The 25 T cell receptor beta chains listed next were all sequenced from one sample in a study of T cell responses to AZD1222 COVID-19 vaccine. The data were produced by immunoSEQ multiplex PCR, yet TCRdb's version contains in-frame clones alone and is incomplete. Among 150,000 to 200,000 clones listed, about 94% were seen once. This material consisted of peripheral blood, taken on day 0 of AZD1222 vaccination. The receptors derive from an adult in good health.

The genes are TRBV6-1 and TRBJ2-6, with D tentatively TRBD2 (5 bases). V lost 2 bases, J lost 0 bases, and 11 bases lay in between. The length of the CDR3 is 17 residues. Germline V gene sequence: CDR1 MNHNS, CDR2 SASEGT. Here the CDR3 DNA reads TGTGCCAGCAGTGAAACGATCGGGGTCTCTGGGGCCAACGTCCTGACTTTC. Encoded protein: CASSETIGVSGANVLTF.

This chain uses TRBV20-1 with TRBJ2-7; D is ambiguous. The CDR3 spans 14 residues. Germline V gene data show CDR1 as DFQATT and CDR2 as SNEGSKA (reference sequence). V shed 3 bases and J shed 0 bases, with 12 bases lying between them. The CDR3 nucleotides read TGCAGTGCTAGTGGTGGACCCCGCTCCTACGAGCAGTACTTC. Protein sequence: CSASGGPRSYEQYF.

The CDR3 nucleotides read TGTGCCAGCAGCTTAACAGGGGGCGATGGCTACACCTTC. Its translation is CASSLTGGDGYTF. The chain couples TRBV7-3 to TRBJ1-2; TRBD1 agrees at 7 bases. The CDR3 sequence is 13 residues long. The germline gives CDR1 SGHTA, CDR2 FQGTGA. The V and J ends lost 0 bases and 6 bases, in that order; junction bases with no gene match: 1.

V is TRBV10-3 and J is TRBJ1-2; unclear D gene. CDR1 and CDR2 from the germline V gene are ENHRY and SYGVKD. V was pared by 0 bases and J by 4 bases, with 15 bases between. The CDR3 is made up of 16 amino acids. CDR3 residues: CAISESSTRGSYGYTF. As DNA, the CDR3 is TGTGCCATCAGTGAGTCGTCTACACGAGGTTCCTATGGCTACACCTTC.

J is TRBJ2-2 and V is TRBV6-1; D not certain. The germline V gene encodes CDR1 MNHNS and CDR2 SASEGT. The CDR3 sequence is 17 residues long. V was shortened by 3 bases and J by 2 bases, with 16 bases between the two germline ends. The CDR3 DNA reads as TGTGCCAGCAGTGAGTTGCCTCCCTGGGGAAACACCGGGGAGCTGTTTTTT. This encodes CASSELPPWGNTGELFF.

This rearrangement joins TRBV5-1 to TRBJ1-1; weak D call: TRBD1 (6 bases). CDR3 length: 12 residues. CDR1 and CDR2 from the germline V gene are SGHRS and YFSETQ. V lost 5 bases and J 7 bases, leaving 12 bases between the germline ends. The CDR3: CASRQGQLEAFF. The CDR3 DNA reads as TGCGCCAGCAGGCAAGGACAGCTTGAAGCTTTCTTT.

This chain joins TRBV27 and TRBJ1-2; TRBD1 agrees at 7 bases. The junction had 4 bases not matched to a gene; V was cut back by 5 bases and J by 7 bases. This CDR3 has 12 amino acids. Germline V gene lookup returns CDR1 MNHEY and CDR2 SMNVEV (reference sequence). The CDR3 reads CASSMTGTGYTF. The CDR3 coding sequence is TGTGCCAGCAGTATGACAGGGACTGGCTACACCTTC.

The rearrangement uses TRBV6-1 and TRBJ1-5; D remains ambiguous. The ends were cut back, 2 bases at V and 0 bases at J, with 17 bases in the middle. Germline assignment: CDR1 MNHNS and CDR2 SASEGT. The CDR3 sequence is 18 residues long. The CDR3 reads CASSESRHGRVSNQPQHF. The CDR3 bases are TGTGCCAGCAGTGAATCACGACACGGGAGAGTTAGCAATCAGCCCCAGCATTTT.

The rearrangement joins TRBV6-1 to TRBJ1-3; 12 bases are a match to TRBD1. In germline, CDR1 is MNHNS, CDR2 SASEGT. The V gene end was trimmed by 2 bases and the J gene end by 9 bases; junction bases not matched to a gene: 8. The CDR3 has 16 amino acids. The CDR3 region has the DNA TGTGCCAGCAGTGAAAGCCGGGACAGGGGGCTTGGCACCATATATTTT. Translated, it gives CASSESRDRGLGTIYF.

CDR3 DNA sequence: TGTGCCAGCTCACAAAGCAGGGGGACTGGAAACACCATATATTTT. Translation gives CASSQSRGTGNTIYF. This chain connects TRBV18 to TRBJ1-3; TRBD1 aligns across 7 bases. There are 15 residues in the CDR3. Germline lookup yields CDR1 KGHSH and CDR2 LQKENI. V dropped 4 bases and J dropped 2; count of bases not matched to a gene: 5.

V gene TRBV27 combines with J gene TRBJ2-5, with 9 bases fitting TRBD1. This CDR3 has 13 residues. From germline, CDR1 is MNHEY and CDR2 SMNVEV (reference sequence). After removal of 4 bases from V and 7 bases from J, the junction contained 4 bases not matched to a gene. The chain's CDR3 is CASSSTGGWTQYF. The CDR3 nucleotides read TGTGCCAGCAGTTCCACAGGGGGCTGGACCCAGTACTTC.

The chain links TRBV2 to TRBJ1-5; D unresolved. CDR1 and CDR2 from the germline V gene are SNHLY and FYNNEI. The V end was cut by 0 bases, the J end by 1 base, with 7 bases between. The CDR3 spans 15 residues. The CDR3 bases are TGTGCCAGCAGTGAAGCGGGCGGGAGCAATCAGCCCCAGCATTTT. Translation gives CASSEAGGSNQPQHF.

The CDR3, as DNA: TGTGCCAGTACGAGGGGAACTAATGAAAAACTGTTTTTT. Translated, it gives CASTRGTNEKLFF. The chain joins TRBV19 to TRBJ1-4; tentatively, D is TRBD1 (5 bases). CDR1 is LNHDA, CDR2 SQIVND, per germline (reference sequence). This CDR3 region has 13 residues. V lost 7 bases and J lost 1, with 7 bases in between.

This chain connects TRBV15 to TRBJ1-1; D unresolved. The CDR3 totals 12 residues. Germline V CDR1 and CDR2: LNHNV, YYDKDF (reference sequence). The ends were cut back, 0 bases at V and 11 bases at J, with 10 bases in the middle. CDR3 in amino acids: CATSRDPMGAFF. The CDR3 region has the DNA TGTGCCACCAGCAGAGACCCCATGGGGGCTTTCTTT.

The chain couples TRBV28 to TRBJ1-6, with D unclear. The CDR3 spans 14 residues. V shed 5 bases and J shed 7 bases, with 12 bases lying between them. Germline CDR1 and CDR2: MDHEN and SYDVKM. DNA of the CDR3: TGTGCCAGCAGTCCACAGAGTCCAAATTCACCCCTCCACTTT. Residues: CASSPQSPNSPLHF.

V gene TRBV28 combines with J gene TRBJ1-4; TRBD1 might be the D (6 bases). CDR1 MDHEN and CDR2 SYDVKM come from the germline V gene. The CDR3 consists of 17 residues. The V end was cut by 5 bases, the J end by 0 bases, with 16 bases between. The CDR3 coding sequence is TGTGCCAGCAGTGGGTCGGGGGGCTTGGCAACTAATGAAAAACTGTTTTTT. Its protein is CASSGSGGLATNEKLFF.

J is TRBJ2-1 and V is TRBV6-1; TRBD2 aligns across 13 bases. The CDR3 runs to 16 residues. Germline V gene sequence: CDR1 MNHNS, CDR2 SASEGT. V gave up 2 bases and J gave up 3 bases; unmatched junction bases: 1. The DNA of the CDR3 is TGTGCCAGCAGTGAAAGGACTAGCGGGAGCTACAATGAGCAGTTCTTC. This encodes CASSERTSGSYNEQFF.

This chain connects TRBV6-5 to TRBJ1-5; 9 bases align to TRBD1. Trimming took 8 bases from V and 6 from J; bases not matched to a gene: 5. The V gene's germline CDR1 is MNHEY and CDR2 SVGAGI. The length of the CDR3 is 13 residues. DNA of the CDR3: TGTGCCAGCGGGGACAGGGTTGGTCAGCCCCAGCATTTT. Residues: CASGDRVGQPQHF.

This rearrangement joins TRBV5-1 to TRBJ1-1, with 7 bases that match TRBD1. Trimming at V came to 4 bases and at J to 1 base, leaving 13 bases not matched to a gene. The CDR3 extends over 17 amino acids. From germline, CDR1 is SGHRS and CDR2 YFSETQ. In DNA form, the CDR3 reads TGCGCCAGCAGCCAGGGGCCAGGGGGGTTTGCGAACACTGAAGCTTTCTTT. This gives the protein CASSQGPGGFANTEAFF. Supplemented by reference TRBV5-1 and TRBJ1-1, the full variable domain reads KAGVTQTPRYLIKTRGQQVTLSCSPISGHRSVSWYQQTPGQGLQFLFEYFSETQRNKGNFPGRFSGRQFSNSRSEMNVSTLELGDSALYLCASSQGPGGFANTEAFFGQGTRLTVV.

CDR3 protein: CASSFLPGLAGGMNEQFF. The CDR3 DNA reads as TGTGCCAGCAGCTTCCTACCGGGACTAGCGGGAGGGATGAATGAGCAGTTCTTC. This chain joins TRBV7-3 and TRBJ2-1, with 16 bases lining up with TRBD2. From germline, CDR1 is SGHTA and CDR2 FQGTGA. The J segment lost 7 bases and the V segment lost 3 bases, leaving 9 bases of the junction unmatched. This CDR3 region has 18 residues.

The rearrangement uses TRBV27 and TRBJ1-3, with D possibly matching TRBD1 (5 bases). This CDR3 contains 14 residues. V lost 4 bases to trimming and J lost 6 bases, with 13 bases between them. CDR1 MNHEY and CDR2 SMNVEV come from the germline V gene (reference sequence). The CDR3 DNA reads TGTGCCAGCAGTTCCTCGTATGGGGCAAACACCATATATTTT. It is translated as CASSSSYGANTIYF.

The J gene is TRBJ1-4, the V gene TRBV2; tentative D call: TRBD1 (5 bases). CDR3 length: 15 amino acids. From germline, CDR1 is SNHLY and CDR2 FYNNEI. V shed 4 bases and J shed 4 bases, with 13 bases lying between them. CDR3 in DNA: TGTGCCAGCAGTGGTAGGGGATTGGGTAATGAAAAACTGTTTTTT. It is translated as CASSGRGLGNEKLFF.

The rearrangement joins TRBV11-2 to TRBJ2-1; 11 bases line up with TRBD2. CDR3 size: 16 residues. V shed 2 bases and J 5 bases; nucleotides not matched to a gene: 5. The germline CDR1 and CDR2 sequences are SGHAT and FQNNGV. CDR3 protein: CASSLLASGGNNEQFF. DNA for the CDR3: TGTGCCAGCAGCTTACTCGCTAGCGGGGGGAACAATGAGCAGTTCTTC.

J is TRBJ2-2 and V is TRBV10-3; tentative D call: TRBD1 (6 bases). Trimming shortened V by 6 bases and J by 2 bases, and 10 bases separated the two germline ends. The CDR3 is 14 amino acids. Per the germline V gene, CDR1 is ENHRY and CDR2 is SYGVKD. Here the CDR3 DNA reads TGTGCCATCAGCACGGGACACAACACCGGGGAGCTGTTTTTT. Translation gives CAISTGHNTGELFF.

This clone was counted once. The chain employs TRBV19 and TRBJ2-1, with 7 bases that match TRBD2. The CDR3 is 16 amino acids. The junction had 6 bases not matched to a gene; V was cut back by 1 base and J by 3 bases. Germline CDR1 LNHDA, CDR2 SQIVND (reference sequence). CDR3 region: CASSIGRGLVYNEQFF. DNA for the CDR3: TGTGCCAGTAGTATAGGACGAGGACTAGTCTACAATGAGCAGTTCTTC. Complete variable domain (other parts from reference TRBV19 and TRBJ2-1): DGGITQSPKYLFRKEGQNVTLSCEQNLNHDAMYWYRQDPGQGLRLIYYSQIVNDFQKGDIAEGYSVSREKKESFPLTVTSAQKNPTAFYLCASSIGRGLVYNEQFFGPGTRLTVL.